This T cell receptor (beta chain) was obtained from a study of spatial heterogeneity in lung cancer (dated by TCRdb to between 2018 and 2020). Regarding the study in general: Beta-chain transcripts were consistently detected in greater numbers than alpha-chain transcripts, which likely reflected higher beta-chain transcript abundance. In non-small cell lung cancer, the study quantitatively compared TCR alpha and beta repertoires across several tumor regions, matched nontumor lung, and blood. The study linked features of the TCR repertoire to counts of nonsynonymous mutations, which were determined by whole-exome sequencing of tumor tissue. In the raw uncorrected reads, each unique combination of TCR and UMI appeared more than ten times on average. At surgery, both alpha and beta chains were TCR-sequenced in over 200 tumor regions, about 64 matched nontumor lung samples and a few dozen PBMC samples. What the authors observed across the whole study: Additional single-cell paired TCR alpha and beta sequencing was considered necessary to confirm, at a functional level, the hypothesis that regional TCRs recognize regional mutations. Ubiquitous expanded tumor TCRs were found in blood more often at tumor resection than at routine follow-up.

As regards this clonotype: The antigen it recognizes is unknown. Base quality data are lacking; no much larger clone is found one base away.

Libraries came from 5' RACE. For sequencing, a NextSeq 500 was employed. To allow correction of PCR and sequencing errors, the TCR library protocol tagged every TCR cDNA molecule with a unique molecular identifier. In the original analysis: TCR identification, UMI-based error correction and CDR3 extraction were all carried out with Decombinator tools. TCRs above a frequency of 2 per 1,000, corresponding to the top 1% of the tumor frequency distribution, were defined as expanded. Renyi diversity was computed with the R vegan package after each repertoire had been subsampled 100 times to 5,000 TCRs. CDR3 similarity networks were built from amino acid triplet string-kernel similarity, with CDR3s being connected when pairwise similarity was above 0.82. Using fastp trimming at Q25 and MiXCR clonotype assembly, TCRdb reanalyzed the public sequencing data and kept in-frame beta chains. Rows matching on CDR3 protein sequence are summarized as one entry with the most common DNA and genes. TCRdb, rather than the study authors, made the V and J calls. Here the sample has 30,000 to 45,000 distinct CDR3 sequences; approximately 5.2% occur a single time. The ten biggest clones cover 29% of the sample.

For CDR1 and CDR2, the germline V gene lists SGHNT and YENEEA. V drops 6 bases and J drops 9 bases, leaving 15 bases in between. The CDR3 has 13 amino acids, counting the end cysteine and phenylalanine. This entry keeps only the CDR3 DNA: 39 bases, framed from base 1. What this sample's time point label stands for: sample taken at primary tumor resection. Whole RNA extracted from tumor and nontumor lung tissue, or from cryopreserved PBMC samples, was used for TCR sequencing without cell sorting. Samples were obtained from 72 patients with early-stage, untreated non-small cell lung cancer from the lung TRACERx cohort. Only patients with enough RNA available from two or more tumor regions were chosen for TCR sequencing.

The rearrangement joined TRBV11-3 to TRBJ2-1; no D segment can be confidently identified. This specimen consisted of PBMCs, obtained at surgery. This sequence originates from a female donor with early-stage non-small cell lung cancer. The DNA sequence is as follows: TGTGCCAGCAGTCCCAACTATGCGTTTGAGCAGTTCTTC. Its protein reads: CASSPNYAFEQFF.